The rows below give T cell receptor beta chains drawn from one sample of a study of blood T cell repertoires in COVID-19. Method: immunoSEQ multiplex PCR; TCRdb's copy keeps in-frame clones and lacks some. The table shows around 300,000 clones, with around 90% occurring only once. Sequences were obtained from peripheral blood. The receptors originated from a middle-aged woman with COVID-19, enrolled during active disease. Each CDR3 is given with its conserved first and last residue. Size values are once, few and many counts, or a class for expanded clones, and some rows have none.

J gene	clone size	V gene	CDR3 protein
TRBJ2-7	NA	TRBV2	CASSENAGVEQYF
TRBJ1-1	few	TRBV5-1	CASSLGHIYNTEAFF
TRBJ1-5	NA	TRBV12-5	CASGLVLGQPQHF
TRBJ1-4	NA	TRBV5-4	CASSFFLNEKLFF
TRBJ2-1	NA	TRBV5-1	CASSLISGSYNEQFF
TRBJ2-2	NA	TRBV5-6	CASRPGGTGELFF
TRBJ1-5	NA	TRBV7-6	CASSSGHHGNQPQHF
TRBJ1-1	NA	TRBV7-3	CASSSGQPGTEAFF
TRBJ1-6	NA	TRBV6-5	CASSRTGWNSPLHF
TRBJ1-2	NA	TRBV18	CASSPPGTGQTMGGYTF
TRBJ1-2	NA	TRBV24-1	CATSARRGGHSGPYYGYTF
TRBJ2-1	NA	TRBV11-1	CASSLGPIFSYNEQFF
TRBJ1-4	NA	TRBV5-4	CASSLGGLATNEKLFF
TRBJ1-1	NA	TRBV14	CASSQVEDTEAFF
TRBJ2-7	NA	TRBV27	CASSPGFGPSEQYF
TRBJ2-7	NA	TRBV19	CASSITVQSYEQYF
TRBJ1-1	NA	TRBV7-8	CASSPGRGDTEAFF
TRBJ1-2	NA	TRBV3-1/TRBV3-2	CASTGFYGYTF
TRBJ2-1	NA	TRBV6-5	CASSGIIRNNEQFF
TRBJ1-1	NA	TRBV28	CASSTTLRGNREAFF
TRBJ1-2	NA	TRBV5-4	CASSLGQGEGYTF
TRBJ1-5	NA	TRBV6-4	CASSVEGNSNQPQHF